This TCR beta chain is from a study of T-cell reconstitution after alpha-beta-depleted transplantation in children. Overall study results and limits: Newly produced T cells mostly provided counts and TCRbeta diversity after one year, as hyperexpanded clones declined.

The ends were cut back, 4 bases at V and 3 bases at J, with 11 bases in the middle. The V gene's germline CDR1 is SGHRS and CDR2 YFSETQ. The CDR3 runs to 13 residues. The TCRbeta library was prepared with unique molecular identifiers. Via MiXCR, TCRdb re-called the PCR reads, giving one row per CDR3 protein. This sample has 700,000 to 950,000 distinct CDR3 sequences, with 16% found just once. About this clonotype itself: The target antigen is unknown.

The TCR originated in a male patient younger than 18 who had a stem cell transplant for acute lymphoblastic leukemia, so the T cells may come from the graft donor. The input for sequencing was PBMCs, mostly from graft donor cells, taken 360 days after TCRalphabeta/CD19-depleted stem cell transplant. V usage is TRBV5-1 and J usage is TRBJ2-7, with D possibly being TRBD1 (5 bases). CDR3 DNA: TGCGCCAGCAGCAAAGAAGGACACTACGAGCAGTACTTC. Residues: CASSKEGHYEQYF.